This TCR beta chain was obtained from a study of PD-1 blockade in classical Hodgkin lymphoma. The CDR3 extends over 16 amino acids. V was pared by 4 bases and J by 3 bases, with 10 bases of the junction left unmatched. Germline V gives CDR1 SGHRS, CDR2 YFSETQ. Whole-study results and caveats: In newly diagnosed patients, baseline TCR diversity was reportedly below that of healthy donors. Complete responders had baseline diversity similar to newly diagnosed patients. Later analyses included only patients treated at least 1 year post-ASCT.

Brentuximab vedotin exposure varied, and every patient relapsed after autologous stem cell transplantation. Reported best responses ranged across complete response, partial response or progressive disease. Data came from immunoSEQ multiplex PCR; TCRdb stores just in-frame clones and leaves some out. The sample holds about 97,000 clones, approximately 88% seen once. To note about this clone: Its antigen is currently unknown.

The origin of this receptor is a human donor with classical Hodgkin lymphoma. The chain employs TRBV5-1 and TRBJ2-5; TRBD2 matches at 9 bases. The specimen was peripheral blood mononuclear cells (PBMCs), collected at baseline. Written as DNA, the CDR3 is TGCGCCAGCAGCCCTCGGGCTAGCGGGACCGAAGAGACCCAGTACTTC. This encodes CASSPRASGTEETQYF.